Listed below are T cell receptor beta chains from one sample, sequenced in a study of chemoradiotherapy in HPV16-positive cancers. The method was immunoSEQ multiplex PCR; TCRdb's version includes in-frame clones alone and lacks a portion of them. The table includes tens of thousands of clones, 90% to 95% detected once. The material sequenced was blood, taken from a patient who underwent chemoradiotherapy. The receptors shown here come from a human donor with HPV-associated anogenital cancer. Each CDR3 is given with its conserved first and last residue. D genes are given only for firm matches. Rows may omit the clone size; those that give it use once, few, many or a size class.

J gene | D gene | clone size | V gene | CDR3 protein | CDR3 DNA
TRBJ2-5 | - | - | TRBV5-6 | CASSFWQNEETQYF | TGTGCCAGCAGCTTTTGGCAGAACGAAGAGACCCAGTACTTC
TRBJ2-1 | TRBD2 | - | TRBV11-2 | CASSPHAGRGEQFF | TGTGCCAGCAGCCCCCATGCTGGGAGGGGCGAGCAGTTCTTC
TRBJ2-7 | TRBD1 | - | TRBV5-1 | CASSYTGVYEQYF | TGCGCCAGCAGCTACACAGGGGTCTACGAGCAGTACTTC
TRBJ1-2 | - | - | TRBV4-3 | CASSQGAFYGYTF | TGCGCCAGCAGCCAAGGAGCCTTCTATGGCTACACCTTC
TRBJ2-1 | - | - | TRBV7-6 | CASSSRVQGSSYNEQFF | TGTGCCAGCAGCTCCCGTGTGCAGGGGAGCTCCTACAATGAGCAGTTCTTC
TRBJ2-2 | TRBD2 | - | TRBV5-1 | CASSWGGGTGELFF | TGCGCCAGCAGCTGGGGGGGAGGCACCGGGGAGCTGTTTTTT
TRBJ2-1 | TRBD2 | - | TRBV7-9 | CASSYMGLAGGKYNEQFF | TGTGCCAGCAGCTATATGGGACTAGCGGGAGGAAAATACAATGAGCAGTTCTTC
TRBJ1-1 | TRBD1 | - | TRBV29-1 | CSAAGQANTEAFF | TGCAGCGCTGCGGGACAGGCGAACACTGAAGCTTTCTTT
TRBJ2-7 | TRBD1 | - | TRBV5-6 | CASSPQGPGLYEQYF | TGTGCCAGCAGCCCACAGGGGCCGGGCCTCTACGAGCAGTACTTC
TRBJ2-1 | TRBD1 | once | TRBV28 | CASSPPSGQGNEQFF | TGTGCCAGCAGTCCCCCTTCTGGACAGGGCAATGAGCAGTTCTTC
TRBJ2-1 | TRBD2 | once | TRBV28 | CASRAQTSGTYNEQFF | TGTGCCAGCAGAGCCCAGACTAGCGGAACCTACAATGAGCAGTTCTTC
TRBJ2-5 | TRBD1 | - | TRBV18 | CASSPKGQGRETQYF | TGTGCCAGCTCACCAAAGGGACAGGGTAGAGAGACCCAGTACTTC
TRBJ2-7 | - | - | TRBV7-9 | CASSLSLLYEQYF | TGTGCCAGCAGCTTATCTCTTCTCTACGAGCAGTACTTC
TRBJ1-1 | - | - | TRBV7-6 | CASSLGTENTEAFF | TGTGCCAGCAGCTTAGGGACGGAGAACACTGAAGCTTTCTTT
TRBJ2-7 | TRBD2 | once | TRBV5-4 | CASSKGLAGEGEQYF | TGTGCCAGCAGCAAGGGACTAGCGGGAGAAGGCGAGCAGTACTTC
TRBJ1-2 | - | - | TRBV10-3 | CAISESEVTLGGGYTF | TGTGCCATCAGTGAGTCGGAAGTCACGCTAGGGGGTGGCTACACCTTC
TRBJ2-5 | - | - | TRBV6-5 | CATAGTAQETQYF | TGTGCCACCGCGGGGACAGCCCAAGAGACCCAGTACTTC
TRBJ2-5 | TRBD2 | - | TRBV29-1 | CSAGTSGPLGQETQYF | TGCAGCGCCGGGACTAGCGGGCCCCTGGGCCAAGAGACCCAGTACTTC
TRBJ2-5 | TRBD2 | - | TRBV2 | CASSRLAGGPVGETQYF | TGTGCCAGCAGTCGACTAGCGGGGGGGCCCGTTGGAGAGACCCAGTACTTC
TRBJ1-1 | - | - | TRBV7-8 | CASSYRTEGRTEAFF | TGTGCCAGCAGCTACCGGACAGAGGGGCGGACTGAAGCTTTCTTT
TRBJ2-3 | TRBD2 | - | TRBV4-1 | CASSPYGGGTDTQYF | TGCGCCAGCAGCCCCTACGGGGGGGGCACAGATACGCAGTATTTT
TRBJ1-1 | TRBD1 | few | TRBV29-1 | CSVEVRGQGEAFF | TGCAGCGTTGAAGTAAGGGGACAGGGGGAAGCTTTCTTT
TRBJ2-3 | - | - | TRBV7-2 | CASSLMGTRVQDTQYF | TGTGCCAGCAGCTTAATGGGGACAAGGGTTCAGGATACGCAGTATTTT
TRBJ2-5 | - | - | TRBV11-3 | CASSRGTSGGTQYF | TGTGCCAGCAGCAGGGGAACCTCTGGCGGGACCCAGTACTTC
TRBJ2-7 | TRBD1 | - | TRBV7-9 | CASSFQDREREQYF | TGTGCCAGCAGCTTTCAGGACAGGGAGCGCGAGCAGTACTTC
TRBJ2-2 | - | - | TRBV2 | CASSELGSTGELFF | TGTGCCAGCAGTGAATTGGGGAGCACCGGGGAGCTGTTTTTT
TRBJ1-1 | - | - | TRBV29-1 | CSAARALTEAFF | TGCAGCGCCGCCCGGGCCCTCACTGAAGCTTTCTTT
TRBJ2-1 | TRBD1 | - | TRBV15 | CATSRYRGTTYNEQFF | TGTGCCACCAGCAGGTACAGGGGAACTACCTACAATGAGCAGTTCTTC